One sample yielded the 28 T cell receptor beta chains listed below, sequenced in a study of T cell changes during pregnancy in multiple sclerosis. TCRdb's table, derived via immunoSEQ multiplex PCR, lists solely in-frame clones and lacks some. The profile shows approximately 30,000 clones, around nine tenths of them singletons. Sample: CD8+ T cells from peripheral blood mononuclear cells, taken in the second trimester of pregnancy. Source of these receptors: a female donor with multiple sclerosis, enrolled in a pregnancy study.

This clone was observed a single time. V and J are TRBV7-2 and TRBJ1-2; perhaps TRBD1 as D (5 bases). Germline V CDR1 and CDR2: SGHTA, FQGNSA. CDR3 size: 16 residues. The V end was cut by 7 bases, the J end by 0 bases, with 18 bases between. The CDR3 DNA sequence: TGTGCCAGCATGGCGGACACCTACGAAGCTAACTATGGCTACACCTTC. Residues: CASMADTYEANYGYTF.

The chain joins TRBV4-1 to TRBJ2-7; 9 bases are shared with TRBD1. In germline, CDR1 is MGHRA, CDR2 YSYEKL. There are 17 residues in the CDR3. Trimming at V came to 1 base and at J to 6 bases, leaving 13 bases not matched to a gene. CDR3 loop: CASSQGAGTGTVFEQYF. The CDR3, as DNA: TGCGCCAGCAGCCAAGGCGCCGGGACAGGGACTGTATTCGAGCAGTACTTC.

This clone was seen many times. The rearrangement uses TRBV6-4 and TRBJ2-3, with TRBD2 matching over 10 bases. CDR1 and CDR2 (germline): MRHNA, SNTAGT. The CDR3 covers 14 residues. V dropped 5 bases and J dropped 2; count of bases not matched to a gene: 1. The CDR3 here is CASSSGGATDTQYF. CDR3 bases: TGTGCCAGCAGTAGCGGGGGGGCCACAGATACGCAGTATTTT.

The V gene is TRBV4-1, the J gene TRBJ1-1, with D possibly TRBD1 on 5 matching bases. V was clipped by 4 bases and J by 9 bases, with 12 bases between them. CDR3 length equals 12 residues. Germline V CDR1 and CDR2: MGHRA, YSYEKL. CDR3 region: CASSPSEGKAFF. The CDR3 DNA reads TGCGCCAGCAGCCCTAGCGAGGGGAAAGCTTTCTTT.

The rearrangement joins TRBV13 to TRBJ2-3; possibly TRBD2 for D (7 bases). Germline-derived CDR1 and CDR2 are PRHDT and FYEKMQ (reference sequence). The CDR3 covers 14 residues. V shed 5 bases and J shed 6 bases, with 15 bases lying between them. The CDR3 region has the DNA TGTGCCAGCAGCCTCGTCGGGGGGCTCGATACGCAGTATTTT. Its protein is CASSLVGGLDTQYF.

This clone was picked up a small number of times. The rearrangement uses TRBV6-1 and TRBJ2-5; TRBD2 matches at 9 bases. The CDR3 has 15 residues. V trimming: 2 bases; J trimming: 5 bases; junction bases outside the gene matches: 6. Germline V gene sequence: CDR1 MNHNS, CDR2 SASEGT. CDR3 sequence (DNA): TGTGCCAGCAGTGAAATGGCGGGGGGGCTGGAGACCCAGTACTTC. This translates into CASSEMAGGLETQYF.

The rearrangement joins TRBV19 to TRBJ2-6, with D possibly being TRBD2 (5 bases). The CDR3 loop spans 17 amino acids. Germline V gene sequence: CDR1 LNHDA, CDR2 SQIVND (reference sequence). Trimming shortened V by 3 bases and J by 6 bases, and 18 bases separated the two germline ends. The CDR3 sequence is CASSMEEASLEANVLTF. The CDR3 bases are TGTGCCAGTAGTATGGAGGAAGCCTCCTTAGAGGCCAACGTCCTGACTTTC. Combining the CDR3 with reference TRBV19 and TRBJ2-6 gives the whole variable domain DGGITQSPKYLFRKEGQNVTLSCEQNLNHDAMYWYRQDPGQGLRLIYYSQIVNDFQKGDIAEGYSVSREKKESFPLTVTSAQKNPTAFYLCASSMEEASLEANVLTFGAGSRLTVL.

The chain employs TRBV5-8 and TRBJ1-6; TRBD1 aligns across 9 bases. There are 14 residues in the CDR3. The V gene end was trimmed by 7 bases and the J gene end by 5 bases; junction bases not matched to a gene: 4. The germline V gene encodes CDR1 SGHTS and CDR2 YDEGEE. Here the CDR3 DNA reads TGTGCCAGCGTCGGGACAGGGAATAATTCACCCCTCCACTTT. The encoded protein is CASVGTGNNSPLHF.

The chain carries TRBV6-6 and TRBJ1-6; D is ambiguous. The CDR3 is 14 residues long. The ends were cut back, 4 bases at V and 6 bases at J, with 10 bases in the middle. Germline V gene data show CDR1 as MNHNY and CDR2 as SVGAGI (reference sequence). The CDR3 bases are TGTGCCAGCAGTTCCGGGATCCCTAATTCACCCCTCCACTTT. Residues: CASSSGIPNSPLHF.

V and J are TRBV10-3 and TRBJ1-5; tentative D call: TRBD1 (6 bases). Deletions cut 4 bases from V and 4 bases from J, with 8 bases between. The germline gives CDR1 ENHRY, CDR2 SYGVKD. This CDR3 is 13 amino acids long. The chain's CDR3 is CAISGQANQPQHF. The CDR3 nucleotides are TGTGCCATCAGTGGACAGGCAAATCAGCCCCAGCATTTT.

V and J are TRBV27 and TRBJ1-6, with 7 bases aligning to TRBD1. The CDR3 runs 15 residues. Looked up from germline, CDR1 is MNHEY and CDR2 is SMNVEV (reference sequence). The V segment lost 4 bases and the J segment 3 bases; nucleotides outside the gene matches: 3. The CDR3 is CASSSRDSYNSPLHF. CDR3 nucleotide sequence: TGTGCCAGCAGTTCCCGGGACAGCTATAATTCACCCCTCCACTTT.

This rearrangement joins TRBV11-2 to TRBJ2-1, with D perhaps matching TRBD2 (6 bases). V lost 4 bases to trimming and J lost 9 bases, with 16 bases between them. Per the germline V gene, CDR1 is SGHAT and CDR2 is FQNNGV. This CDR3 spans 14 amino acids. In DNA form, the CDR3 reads TGTGCCAGCAGCTCCGTACTGGGCGGGATTGAGCAGTTCTTC. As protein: CASSSVLGGIEQFF.

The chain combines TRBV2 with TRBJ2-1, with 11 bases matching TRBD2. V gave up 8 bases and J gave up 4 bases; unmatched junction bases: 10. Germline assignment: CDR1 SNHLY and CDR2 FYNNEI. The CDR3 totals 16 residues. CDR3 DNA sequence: TGTGCCAGCCTTCCTCTAGCGGGGGGCCAATACAATGAGCAGTTCTTC. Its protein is CASLPLAGGQYNEQFF.

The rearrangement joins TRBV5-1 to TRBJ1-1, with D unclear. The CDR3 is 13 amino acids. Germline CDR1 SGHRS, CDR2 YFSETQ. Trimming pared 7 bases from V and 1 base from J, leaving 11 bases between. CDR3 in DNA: TGCGCCAGCCGGGGAGGGTCGAACACTGAAGCTTTCTTT. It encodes CASRGGSNTEAFF. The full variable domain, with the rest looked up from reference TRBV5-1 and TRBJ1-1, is KAGVTQTPRYLIKTRGQQVTLSCSPISGHRSVSWYQQTPGQGLQFLFEYFSETQRNKGNFPGRFSGRQFSNSRSEMNVSTLELGDSALYLCASRGGSNTEAFFGQGTRLTVV.

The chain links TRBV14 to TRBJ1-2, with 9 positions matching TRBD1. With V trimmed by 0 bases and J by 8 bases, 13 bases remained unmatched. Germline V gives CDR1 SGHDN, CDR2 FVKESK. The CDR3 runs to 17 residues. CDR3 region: CASSQDRGTGFLLGYTF. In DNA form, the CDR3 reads TGTGCCAGCAGCCAAGATCGTGGGACAGGGTTTCTTTTGGGCTACACCTTC.

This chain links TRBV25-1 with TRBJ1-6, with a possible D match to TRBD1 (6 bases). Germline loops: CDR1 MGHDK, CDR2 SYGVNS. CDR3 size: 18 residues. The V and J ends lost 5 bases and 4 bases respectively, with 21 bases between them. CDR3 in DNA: TGTGCCAGCAGTAATAGAGGTTACGGGACACGGTATAATTCACCCCTCCACTTT. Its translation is CASSNRGYGTRYNSPLHF.

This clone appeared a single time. The CDR3 is CASSLEESGGSQPQHF. The CDR3 coding sequence is TGCGCCAGCAGCCTGGAGGAGTCAGGGGGCAGTCAGCCCCAGCATTTT. The V gene is TRBV5-1, the J gene TRBJ1-5; 8 nucleotides align to TRBD1. The CDR3 extends over 16 amino acids. Germline V gene lookup returns CDR1 SGHRS and CDR2 YFSETQ. V shed 4 bases and J 6 bases; nucleotides not matched to a gene: 12.

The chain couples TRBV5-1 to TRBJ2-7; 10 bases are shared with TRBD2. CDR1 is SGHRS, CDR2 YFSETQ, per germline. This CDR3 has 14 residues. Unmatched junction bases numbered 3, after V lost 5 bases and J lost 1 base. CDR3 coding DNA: TGCGCCAGCAGGGGTAGCGGGGGGTCCTACGAGCAGTACTTC. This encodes CASRGSGGSYEQYF.

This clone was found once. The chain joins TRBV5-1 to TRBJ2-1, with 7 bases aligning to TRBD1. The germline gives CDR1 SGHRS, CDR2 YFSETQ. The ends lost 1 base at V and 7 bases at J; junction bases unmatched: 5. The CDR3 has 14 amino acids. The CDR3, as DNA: TGCGCCAGCAGCTTGACCGTCAGGGGGAATGAGCAGTTCTTC. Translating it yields CASSLTVRGNEQFF.

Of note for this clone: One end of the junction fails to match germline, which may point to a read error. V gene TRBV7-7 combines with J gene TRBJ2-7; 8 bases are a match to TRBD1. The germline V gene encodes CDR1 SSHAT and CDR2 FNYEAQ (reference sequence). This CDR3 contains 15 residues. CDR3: CASSLGTGRSYEQYF. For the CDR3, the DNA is TGTGCTAGCAGCCTTGGGACAGGCCGCTCCTACGAGCAGTACTTC.

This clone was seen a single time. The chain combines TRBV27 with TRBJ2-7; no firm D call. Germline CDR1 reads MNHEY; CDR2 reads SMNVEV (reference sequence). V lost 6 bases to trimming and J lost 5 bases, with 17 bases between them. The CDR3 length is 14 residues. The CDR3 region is CASSPRLATHEQYF. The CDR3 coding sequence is TGTGCCAGCAGCCCGAGATTGGCGACTCACGAGCAGTACTTC.

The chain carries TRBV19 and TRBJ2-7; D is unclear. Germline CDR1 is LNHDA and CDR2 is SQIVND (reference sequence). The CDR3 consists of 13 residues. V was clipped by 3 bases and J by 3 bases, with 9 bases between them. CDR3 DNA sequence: TGTGCCAGTAGTATTGTCCCACACTACGAGCAGTACTTC. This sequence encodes CASSIVPHYEQYF.

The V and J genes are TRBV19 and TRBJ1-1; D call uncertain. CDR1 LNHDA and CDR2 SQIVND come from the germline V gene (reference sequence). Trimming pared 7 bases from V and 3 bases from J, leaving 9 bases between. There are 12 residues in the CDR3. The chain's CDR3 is CASTAGYTEAFF. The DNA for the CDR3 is TGTGCCAGTACAGCGGGGTACACTGAAGCTTTCTTT.

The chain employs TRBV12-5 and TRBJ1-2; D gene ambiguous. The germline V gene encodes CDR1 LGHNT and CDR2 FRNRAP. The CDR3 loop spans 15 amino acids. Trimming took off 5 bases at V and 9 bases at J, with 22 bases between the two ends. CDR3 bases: TGTGCTAGTGGTCCCTGGCTGGGCACAGTCGGAAGCTACACCTTC. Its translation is CASGPWLGTVGSYTF. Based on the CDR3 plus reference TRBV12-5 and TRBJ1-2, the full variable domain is DARVTQTPRHKVTEMGQEVTMRCQPILGHNTVFWYRQTMMQGLELLAYFRNRAPLDDSGMPKDRFSAEMPDATLATLKIQPSEPRDSAVYFCASGPWLGTVGSYTFGSGTRLTVV.

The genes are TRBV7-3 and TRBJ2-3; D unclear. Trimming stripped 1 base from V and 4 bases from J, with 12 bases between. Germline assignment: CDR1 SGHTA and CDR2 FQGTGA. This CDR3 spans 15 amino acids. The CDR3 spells CASSLMASPADTQYF. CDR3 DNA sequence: TGTGCCAGCAGCTTAATGGCCTCCCCCGCAGATACGCAGTATTTT.

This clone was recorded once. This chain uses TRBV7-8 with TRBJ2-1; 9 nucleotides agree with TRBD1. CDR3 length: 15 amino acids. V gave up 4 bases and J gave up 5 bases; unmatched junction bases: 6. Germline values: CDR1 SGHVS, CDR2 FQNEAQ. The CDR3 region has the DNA TGTGCCAGCAGCTGGGACAGGGCCTGGGACAATGAGCAGTTCTTC. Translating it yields CASSWDRAWDNEQFF.

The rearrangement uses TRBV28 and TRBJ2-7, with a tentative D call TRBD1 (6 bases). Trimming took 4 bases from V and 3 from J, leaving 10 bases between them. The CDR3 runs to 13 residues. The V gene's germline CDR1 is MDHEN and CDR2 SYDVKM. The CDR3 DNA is TGTGCCAGCAGTTCAGGGGCCTACTACGAGCAGTACTTC. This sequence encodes CASSSGAYYEQYF.

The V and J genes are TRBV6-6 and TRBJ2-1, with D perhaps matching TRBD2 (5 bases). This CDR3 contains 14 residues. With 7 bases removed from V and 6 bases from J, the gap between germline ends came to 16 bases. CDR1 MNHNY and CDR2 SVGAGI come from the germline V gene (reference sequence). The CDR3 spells CASILSRVGNEQFF. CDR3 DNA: TGTGCCAGCATCCTTTCGAGGGTGGGCAATGAGCAGTTCTTC.